This entry concerns a single TCR beta chain. The antigen is not known. Germline values: CDR1 SGHRS, CDR2 YFSETQ. V lost 1 base and J lost 8, with 15 bases in between. The CDR3 sequence is 15 residues long. These data belong to a study of STAT5B mutations in CD4+ large granular lymphocyte leukemia. Study-level results: Higher CD4+ than CD8+ T-LGLL clonality might reflect small sample size. 25% of private leukemic clonotypes occurred rarely in other patients' non-leukemic repertoires. Top patient clones used TRBV06 genes more often: 8/27 versus 2/35 in controls.

Buffy coats from healthy blood donors served as controls. Generated by immunoSEQ multiplex PCR, the TCRdb table keeps only in-frame clones and is missing some. The table includes 20,000 to 25,000 clones, just under 75% detected once. Sequenced input: CD4+ T cells from blood buffy coats. The receptor comes from a human donor in good health. The chain recombines TRBV5-1 with TRBJ1-4; D unclear. In DNA, the CDR3 is TGCGCCAGCAGCTTGATGGGTGGAAAATGGGAAAAACTGTTTTTT. Its translation is CASSLMGGKWEKLFF.